The 31 T cell receptor beta chains below all came from one sample that was sequenced in a study of CD8 T cells in Susac syndrome. RNA totalling roughly 0.45 to 1 ug underwent reverse transcription with random hexamers. In TCRdb, the immunoSEQ multiplex PCR reads were re-called with MiXCR into one record per CDR3 protein. The sample includes 74,000 or so distinct CDR3 sequences, approximately 94% seen only once; the top ten take approximately 0.52%. Material: CD4+ T cells from PBMCs. The origin of the receptors is a human donor with Susac syndrome.

This clonotype occurred once. The chain links TRBV14 to TRBJ2-1; perhaps TRBD2 as D (7 bases). The V end was cut by 0 bases, the J end by 6 bases, with 15 bases between. CDR3 length equals 16 residues. Germline V gene lookup returns CDR1 SGHDN and CDR2 FVKESK. CDR3: CASSQDLLRGANEQFF. CDR3 nucleotides: TGTGCCAGCAGCCAAGATCTATTACGGGGGGCCAATGAGCAGTTCTTC. The entire variable domain, with the rest obtained from reference TRBV14 and TRBJ2-1, is as follows: EAGVTQFPSHSVIEKGQTVTLRCDPISGHDNLYWYRRVMGKEIKFLLHFVKESKQDESGMPNNRFLAERTGGTYSTLKVQPAELEDSGVYFCASSQDLLRGANEQFFGPGTRLTVL.

The chain has TRBV19 and TRBJ1-1; TRBD1 agrees at 7 bases. This CDR3 has 14 amino acids. With V trimmed by 5 bases and J by 2 bases, 5 bases remained unmatched. Germline assignment: CDR1 LNHDA and CDR2 SQIVND (reference sequence). CDR3 sequence (DNA): TGTGCCAGTAGTGAACAGGGGATTAACACTGAAGCTTTCTTT. Its translation: CASSEQGINTEAFF.

J is TRBJ1-6 and V is TRBV7-9; D perhaps matches TRBD1 (5 bases). CDR1 and CDR2 (germline): SEHNR, FQNEAQ (reference sequence). The CDR3 extends over 15 amino acids. The V end was cut by 6 bases, the J end by 10 bases, with 19 bases between. CDR3 loop: CASSLSGVNRSPLHF. CDR3 in DNA: TGTGCCAGCAGTCTGTCGGGGGTAAATAGGTCACCCCTCCACTTT.

V gene TRBV7-2 combines with J gene TRBJ2-7; D is unclear. The V gene lost 1 base and the J gene lost 6 bases, with 13 bases spanning the gap. The CDR3 is 14 residues long. Germline CDR1 and CDR2: SGHTA and FQGNSA. The CDR3 loop is CASSLEASRSEQYF. The CDR3, as DNA: TGTGCCAGCAGCTTAGAAGCGAGTCGGTCCGAGCAGTACTTC.

This clonotype was counted a few times. The rearrangement uses TRBV4-2 and TRBJ2-7; 14 bases line up with TRBD2. This CDR3 is built from 20 residues. V lost 1 base to trimming and J lost 5 bases; unmatched junction nucleotides: 16. Germline V gene lookup returns CDR1 LGHNA and CDR2 YNFKEQ. CDR3 in DNA: TGTGCCAGCAGCCAAGCCGCCCGACTAGCGGGAGGGCGAGGCAGGGACGAGCAGTACTTC. As protein: CASSQAARLAGGRGRDEQYF.

The rearrangement joins TRBV29-1 to TRBJ1-2, with a tentative D call TRBD1 (5 bases). CDR3 length: 12 amino acids. Trimming shortened V by 4 bases and J by 4 bases, and 10 bases separated the two germline ends. The germline gives CDR1 SQVTM, CDR2 ANQGSEA. This CDR3 reads CSVVGHLYGYTF. The CDR3 DNA follows: TGCAGCGTTGTAGGACACCTCTATGGCTACACCTTC. The entire variable domain, with the rest obtained from reference TRBV29-1 and TRBJ1-2, is as follows: SAVISQKPSRDICQRGTSLTIQCQVDSQVTMMFWYRQQPGQSLTLIATANQGSEATYESGFVIDKFPISRPNLTFSTLTVSNMSPEDSSIYLCSVVGHLYGYTFGSGTRLTVV.

This rearrangement joins TRBV9 to TRBJ2-1; 7 bases map to TRBD2. Germline CDR1 is SGDLS and CDR2 is YYNGEE. This CDR3 region has 18 residues. J gave up 12 bases and V 3 bases, and 24 bases lay outside the gene matches. The CDR3 DNA reads as TGTGCCAGCAGCGCCGCCCTAGCGGAACATACAACTCCGCCGGTGCAGTTCTTC. Encoded protein: CASSAALAEHTTPPVQFF.

V and J are TRBV11-2 and TRBJ2-2; no definite D call. V shed 6 bases and J shed 0 bases, with 5 bases lying between them. This CDR3 region has 13 residues. Germline CDR1 is SGHAT and CDR2 is FQNNGV. The DNA for the CDR3 is TGTGCCAGCAGTCGTACGAACACCGGGGAGCTGTTTTTT. As protein: CASSRTNTGELFF.

V is TRBV7-2 and J is TRBJ2-7; 10 bases fit TRBD1. V lost 2 bases and J lost 4; bases outside the gene matches: 5. The CDR3 consists of 15 residues. The germline CDR1 and CDR2 sequences are SGHTA and FQGNSA. The CDR3 spells CASSLPGTGAYEQYF. The CDR3 DNA follows: TGTGCCAGCAGCTTACCCGGGACAGGGGCTTACGAGCAGTACTTC.

J is TRBJ2-7 and V is TRBV7-9; D is unclear. V gave up 1 base and J gave up 2 bases, with 9 bases separating them. Germline values: CDR1 SEHNR, CDR2 FQNEAQ (reference sequence). The CDR3 has 14 residues. The CDR3 region has the DNA TGTGCCAGCAGCTTAGGTCTCCCGACCTACGAGCAGTACTTC. Its translation is CASSLGLPTYEQYF.

This chain joins TRBV29-1 and TRBJ1-5; the match to TRBD1 covers 8 bases. V trimming: 7 bases; J trimming: 4 bases; junction bases outside the gene matches: 3. CDR1 and CDR2 (germline): SQVTM, ANQGSEA. The CDR3 extends over 12 amino acids. The CDR3 reads CSAGDRNQPQHF. DNA of the CDR3: TGCAGCGCAGGGGACAGGAATCAGCCCCAGCATTTT.

The CDR3 loop is CSAPEALAGAEFF. DNA for the CDR3: TGCAGTGCGCCGGAGGCTTTGGCGGGAGCGGAGTTCTTC. V and J are TRBV20-1 and TRBJ2-1; 7 nucleotides line up with TRBD2. From germline, CDR1 is DFQATT and CDR2 SNEGSKA (reference sequence). There are 13 residues in the CDR3. Trimming cost V 6 bases and J 14 bases; bases outside gene matches: 16.

The rearrangement links TRBV6-5 to TRBJ2-5; no clear D gene. V lost 2 bases to trimming and J lost 4 bases, with 8 bases between them. CDR1 is MNHEY and CDR2 is SVGAGI in the germline V gene. The CDR3 length is 13 residues. The CDR3 nucleotides read TGTGCCAGCAGTTACGCGAGGAGAGAGACCCAGTACTTC. Its protein product is CASSYARRETQYF.

The genes are TRBV19 and TRBJ2-1; 11 bases line up with TRBD2. The V gene's germline CDR1 is LNHDA and CDR2 SQIVND (reference sequence). The CDR3 runs 17 residues. Trimming at V came to 0 bases and at J to 4 bases, leaving 5 bases not matched to a gene. CDR3 sequence: CASSIESGTSGYNEQFF. In DNA form, the CDR3 reads TGTGCCAGTAGTATAGAGTCCGGGACTAGCGGATACAATGAGCAGTTCTTC.

The gene calls are TRBV10-3 and TRBJ2-5; maybe TRBD2 (6 bases). Trimming shortened V by 4 bases and J by 5 bases, and 11 bases separated the two germline ends. Germline assignment: CDR1 ENHRY and CDR2 SYGVKD. The CDR3 has 13 amino acids. The DNA for the CDR3 is TGTGCCATCAGTGCCCGGGAGATTGAGACCCAGTACTTC. Encoded protein: CAISAREIETQYF.

The chain couples TRBV9 to TRBJ2-3; the match to TRBD1 covers 9 bases. Looked up from germline, CDR1 is SGDLS and CDR2 is YYNGEE. The CDR3 totals 15 residues. V dropped 2 bases and J dropped 5; count of bases not matched to a gene: 6. The CDR3 here is CASSVQDRGGDTQYF. The CDR3 bases are TGTGCCAGCAGCGTCCAGGACAGGGGTGGAGATACGCAGTATTTT. The full variable domain, its missing parts supplied by reference TRBV9 and TRBJ2-3, is DSGVTQTPKHLITATGQRVTLRCSPRSGDLSVYWYQQSLDQGLQFLIQYYNGEERAKGNILERFSAQQFPDLHSELNLSSLELGDSALYFCASSVQDRGGDTQYFGPGTRLTVL.

The chain is built from TRBV13 and TRBJ1-3; weak D call: TRBD1 (5 bases). The CDR3 consists of 14 residues. Germline V gives CDR1 PRHDT, CDR2 FYEKMQ (reference sequence). Trimming cost V 5 bases and J 4 bases, with 12 bases left between them. CDR3 amino acids: CASSRGYRGNTIYF. CDR3 bases: TGTGCCAGCAGCCGTGGGTACAGGGGAAACACCATATATTTT.

The rearrangement joins TRBV6-4 to TRBJ2-3; tentatively, D is TRBD1 (6 bases). V was cut by 2 bases and J by 5 bases, with 8 bases left in between. This CDR3 is built from 13 residues. The germline CDR1 and CDR2 sequences are MRHNA and SNTAGT. The CDR3 sequence: CASSDEQGDTQYF. CDR3 bases: TGTGCCAGCAGTGACGAACAGGGAGATACGCAGTATTTT.

The V and J genes are TRBV5-1 and TRBJ2-7; TRBD2 matches 12 bases. The J segment lost 2 bases and the V segment lost 5 bases, leaving 5 bases of the junction unmatched. Germline CDR1 SGHRS, CDR2 YFSETQ. The CDR3 is 15 amino acids. CDR3 region: CASSSWTSGTYEQYF. In DNA, the CDR3 is TGCGCCAGCAGTTCCTGGACTAGCGGGACCTACGAGCAGTACTTC.

The V gene is TRBV30, the J gene TRBJ2-5; 8 bases are shared with TRBD2. V lost 0 bases to trimming and J lost 0 bases; unmatched junction nucleotides: 15. The CDR3 is 19 amino acids. Germline V gene sequence: CDR1 GTSNPN, CDR2 SVGIG (reference sequence). Here the CDR3 reads CAWSVPYTWGSGDQETQYF. The CDR3 nucleotides read TGTGCCTGGAGTGTACCCTACACGTGGGGTAGCGGGGACCAAGAGACCCAGTACTTC.

This CDR3 reads CSCLRGDYGYTF. The CDR3 DNA reads as TGCAGCTGCCTTAGGGGGGACTATGGCTACACCTTC. V is TRBV29-1 and J is TRBJ1-2; possibly TRBD1 for D (6 bases). Per germline, CDR1 SQVTM and CDR2 ANQGSEA. V lost 8 bases to trimming and J lost 3 bases, with 13 bases between them. The CDR3 consists of 12 residues. Looking up the rest from reference TRBV29-1 and TRBJ1-2 gives the full variable domain: SAVISQKPSRDICQRGTSLTIQCQVDSQVTMMFWYRQQPGQSLTLIATANQGSEATYESGFVIDKFPISRPNLTFSTLTVSNMSPEDSSIYLCSCLRGDYGYTFGSGTRLTVV.

The chain joins TRBV28 to TRBJ1-1; 11 bases are a match to TRBD1. Germline CDR1 reads MDHEN; CDR2 reads SYDVKM. Losses at the gene ends were 4 bases for V and 5 bases for J; bases not matched to a gene: 9. The CDR3 extends over 16 amino acids. CDR3 nucleotides: TGTGCCAGCAGTTCCCCAGGACAGGGGGCCGGGACTGAAGCTTTCTTT. Translating it yields CASSSPGQGAGTEAFF.

V usage is TRBV9 and J usage is TRBJ2-5; 11 bases line up with TRBD2. Germline V gives CDR1 SGDLS, CDR2 YYNGEE. Unmatched junction bases numbered 5, after V lost 0 bases and J lost 4 bases. The CDR3 totals 16 residues. The CDR3 nucleotides are TGTGCCAGCAGCGTAGGGAGTCTAGCGGGAGGAGAGACCCAGTACTTC. It yields the protein CASSVGSLAGGETQYF.

A single count supports this clonotype. This CDR3 reads CASSLTANIQYF. The CDR3 coding sequence is TGTGCCAGCAGTTTAACGGCGAACATTCAGTACTTC. The genes are TRBV12-3 or TRBV12-4 and TRBJ2-4; D gene uncertain. V lost 2 bases, J lost 7 bases, and 6 bases lay in between. CDR3 length equals 12 residues.

The CDR3 DNA is TGCGCCAGCAGCTCGACCGGGATGGCGTCGCCTGGGGCCAACGTCCTGACTTTC. Translating gives CASSSTGMASPGANVLTF. This chain links TRBV5-1 with TRBJ2-6, with D possibly matching TRBD2 (5 bases). V lost 3 bases, J lost 2 bases, and 18 bases lay in between. This CDR3 has 18 residues. CDR1 SGHRS and CDR2 YFSETQ come from the germline V gene.

This chain connects TRBV20-1 to TRBJ2-2; D unresolved. V gave up 8 bases and J gave up 8 bases, with 12 bases separating them. This CDR3 contains 11 residues. Germline assignment: CDR1 DFQATT and CDR2 SNEGSKA (reference sequence). CDR3 in amino acids: CSLELRGELFF. In nucleotides, the CDR3 is TGCAGTTTGGAGCTTCGAGGGGAGCTGTTTTTT.

This CDR3 is CASSLIGGRNANTGELFF. In nucleotides, the CDR3 is TGTGCCAGCAGCTTAATTGGCGGGAGAAACGCGAACACCGGGGAGCTGTTTTTT. This chain joins TRBV7-9 and TRBJ2-2; 7 bases match TRBD2. The CDR3 runs to 18 residues. With V trimmed by 2 bases and J by 0 bases, 9 bases remained unmatched. Germline V gene data show CDR1 as SEHNR and CDR2 as FQNEAQ (reference sequence).

This rearrangement joins TRBV7-9 to TRBJ2-7; D uncertain. Germline-derived CDR1 and CDR2 are SEHNR and FQNEAQ (reference sequence). Deletions cut 5 bases from V and 5 bases from J, with 10 bases between. This CDR3 contains 12 residues. The CDR3 protein is CASSLLSDEQYF. DNA of the CDR3: TGTGCCAGCAGCCTGCTAAGCGACGAGCAGTACTTC.

The V gene is TRBV6-5, the J gene TRBJ1-5; tentative D call: TRBD1 (6 bases). V was cut by 6 bases and J by 2 bases, with 14 bases left in between. Germline values: CDR1 MNHEY, CDR2 SVGAGI. This CDR3 spans 15 amino acids. The CDR3 bases are TGTGCCAGCAGCCTTGACAGGATCGGCAATCAGCCCCAGCATTTT. It encodes CASSLDRIGNQPQHF.

V gene TRBV3-1 combines with J gene TRBJ2-7; 7 positions match TRBD2. The CDR3 length is 15 residues. The germline V gene has CDR1 LGHDT and CDR2 YNNKEL (reference sequence). J lost 2 bases, V lost 2 bases, and 6 bases had no gene match. CDR3 amino acids: CASSQTSSGTYEQYF. CDR3 sequence (DNA): TGTGCCAGCAGCCAAACTTCTAGCGGCACCTACGAGCAGTACTTC.

The genes are TRBV6-6 and TRBJ2-7; 10 nucleotides agree with TRBD2. The CDR3 is made up of 15 amino acids. Germline V gene sequence: CDR1 MNHNY, CDR2 SVGAGI (reference sequence). After removal of 6 bases from V and 7 bases from J, the junction contained 12 bases not matched to a gene. The CDR3 DNA reads as TGTGCCAGCAGCCCGCTAGCGGGAGTTGGGGGGGAGCAGTACTTC. Its translation: CASSPLAGVGGEQYF.